This is a list of T cell receptor beta chains from one sample in a study of vaccination and CD4 T cells after COVID-19. TCRdb processed the PCR reads anew with MiXCR; each CDR3 protein has one entry. The table has around 26,000 distinct CDR3 sequences, roughly 51% seen once. This specimen consisted of CD4+ T cells from blood, obtained about 7 months after SARS-CoV-2 vaccination. The receptors shown here come from a human donor who had recovered from COVID-19. CDR3s include the opening cysteine and the closing phenylalanine or tryptophan. A D gene is named only where the DNA matches it firmly. Rows may omit the clone size; those that give it use once, few, many or a size class.

CDR3nt: TGTGCCAGCAGATACCAGGGTGGAAGCGAGCAGTACTTC
CDR3aa: CASRYQGGSEQYF
len: 13
j_gene: TRBJ2-7
d_gene: NA
v_gene: TRBV6-2/TRBV6-3
abundance: few

CDR3nt: TGTGCCAGCAGCCCGGGACCGGACAGGGGGCGTTCAAGCAATCAGCCCCAGCATTTT
CDR3aa: CASSPGPDRGRSSNQPQHF
len: 19
j_gene: TRBJ1-5
d_gene: TRBD1
v_gene: TRBV5-4
abundance: NA

CDR3nt: TGCAGCGTTTTCCTGCAGGGGTTTACTGAAGCTTTCTTT
CDR3aa: CSVFLQGFTEAFF
len: 13
j_gene: TRBJ1-1
d_gene: NA
v_gene: TRBV29-1
abundance: few

CDR3nt: TGCAGTGCTCCCTCGGGACAGGAGTCGATCGAGCAGTACTTC
CDR3aa: CSAPSGQESIEQYF
len: 14
j_gene: TRBJ2-7
d_gene: TRBD1
v_gene: TRBV20-1
abundance: once

CDR3nt: TGTGCCAGTAGTACGGGACGGAAAGAGACCCAGTACTTC
CDR3aa: CASSTGRKETQYF
len: 13
j_gene: TRBJ2-5
d_gene: NA
v_gene: TRBV19
abundance: few

CDR3nt: TGTGCCAGCAGCCAAGGCACAGGGGACCATCAGCCCCAGCATTTT
CDR3aa: CASSQGTGDHQPQHF
len: 15
j_gene: TRBJ1-5
d_gene: TRBD1
v_gene: TRBV4-2
abundance: few

CDR3nt: TGCAGTGCTAGAGATATCAGGGGGAGCCCCTATGGCTACACCTTC
CDR3aa: CSARDIRGSPYGYTF
len: 15
j_gene: TRBJ1-2
d_gene: TRBD1
v_gene: TRBV20-1
abundance: NA

CDR3nt: TGTGCCAGCAGTTCGTCCTCCGGGCCGAGGGGCCCCGAGGACTATGGCTACACCTTC
CDR3aa: CASSSSSGPRGPEDYGYTF
len: 19
j_gene: TRBJ1-2
d_gene: NA
v_gene: TRBV28
abundance: NA

CDR3nt: TGTGCCAGCAGCCAAATGGGACAGGGAGTTCAGCCCCAGCATTTT
CDR3aa: CASSQMGQGVQPQHF
len: 15
j_gene: TRBJ1-5
d_gene: TRBD1
v_gene: TRBV7-9
abundance: few

CDR3nt: TGTGCCAGTACTGCGGGACAGGGGGCCTACAATGAGCAGTTCTTC
CDR3aa: CASTAGQGAYNEQFF
len: 15
j_gene: TRBJ2-1
d_gene: TRBD1
v_gene: TRBV19
abundance: few

CDR3nt: TGTGCCAGCAGCTTAGGGAATACGGGACAGGGGGCAACTAACTATGGCTACACCTTC
CDR3aa: CASSLGNTGQGATNYGYTF
len: 19
j_gene: TRBJ1-2
d_gene: TRBD1
v_gene: TRBV7-3
abundance: few

CDR3nt: TGTGCCAGCACTCTAGATAGCGGATCCTACGAGCAGTACTTC
CDR3aa: CASTLDSGSYEQYF
len: 14
j_gene: TRBJ2-7
d_gene: NA
v_gene: TRBV6-2/TRBV6-3
abundance: NA

CDR3nt: TGTGCCAGCAGCGACCTGCGTGTGGGACTAGCGGGAATGGGGGAGACCCAGTACTTC
CDR3aa: CASSDLRVGLAGMGETQYF
len: 19
j_gene: TRBJ2-5
d_gene: TRBD2
v_gene: TRBV6-2/TRBV6-3
abundance: few

CDR3nt: TGCAGTGCTAGCGGACTAGATCTCAACGGGGAGCTGTTTTTT
CDR3aa: CSASGLDLNGELFF
len: 14
j_gene: TRBJ2-2
d_gene: TRBD2
v_gene: TRBV20-1
abundance: once

CDR3nt: TGTGCCAGCAGTGATCGGGGGGGACCCTACGAGCAGTACTTC
CDR3aa: CASSDRGGPYEQYF
len: 14
j_gene: TRBJ2-7
d_gene: TRBD2
v_gene: TRBV6-1
abundance: NA

CDR3nt: TGTGCCAGCAGTGTCCTTGAGGGTACCGGGGAGCTGTTTTTT
CDR3aa: CASSVLEGTGELFF
len: 14
j_gene: TRBJ2-2
d_gene: NA
v_gene: TRBV28
abundance: NA

CDR3nt: TGCAGTGCTAGAGGTCCAGGGCCCTCTTTAACCGAGCAGTACTTC
CDR3aa: CSARGPGPSLTEQYF
len: 15
j_gene: TRBJ2-7
d_gene: NA
v_gene: TRBV20-1
abundance: NA

CDR3nt: TGTGCCAGCTCCGGCGACGCTAACAATGAGCAGTTCTTC
CDR3aa: CASSGDANNEQFF
len: 13
j_gene: TRBJ2-1
d_gene: NA
v_gene: TRBV18
abundance: NA

CDR3nt: TGTGCCAGCAGCTTATCAGCGAACACTGAAGCTTTCTTT
CDR3aa: CASSLSANTEAFF
len: 13
j_gene: TRBJ1-1
d_gene: NA
v_gene: TRBV7-9
abundance: few

CDR3nt: TGTGCCAGTAGTATTGTCCACGGGGAGCTGTTTTTT
CDR3aa: CASSIVHGELFF
len: 12
j_gene: TRBJ2-2
d_gene: NA
v_gene: TRBV19
abundance: NA

CDR3nt: TGCAGTGCTAGTCGGGTGGCCAACAATCAGCCCCAGCATTTT
CDR3aa: CSASRVANNQPQHF
len: 14
j_gene: TRBJ1-5
d_gene: NA
v_gene: TRBV20-1
abundance: few

CDR3nt: TGTGCCAGCAGCTTAGCGGGAGCCACCTACAATGAGCAGTTCTTC
CDR3aa: CASSLAGATYNEQFF
len: 15
j_gene: TRBJ2-1
d_gene: NA
v_gene: TRBV7-8
abundance: NA

CDR3nt: TGTGCCAGCAGCAAAGGTCGTTGGGGAGGCACAGATACGCAGTATTTT
CDR3aa: CASSKGRWGGTDTQYF
len: 16
j_gene: TRBJ2-3
d_gene: NA
v_gene: TRBV6-1
abundance: NA

CDR3nt: TGTGCCAGCAGCTACGGACAGGGTTTTGAGAACACCGGGGAGCTGTTTTTT
CDR3aa: CASSYGQGFENTGELFF
len: 17
j_gene: TRBJ2-2
d_gene: TRBD1
v_gene: TRBV5-6
abundance: NA

CDR3nt: TGTGCCAGTAGTATGGCACAGCTCAATCAGCCCCAGCATTTT
CDR3aa: CASSMAQLNQPQHF
len: 14
j_gene: TRBJ1-5
d_gene: NA
v_gene: TRBV19
abundance: few

CDR3nt: TGTGCCAGCAGTGACGCGGGGGGGGGCCATGAGCAGTTCTTC
CDR3aa: CASSDAGGGHEQFF
len: 14
j_gene: TRBJ2-1
d_gene: TRBD2
v_gene: TRBV25-1
abundance: NA

CDR3nt: TGTGCCAGCAGCTACCAAATTTCCGGGAACGGCGAGCAGTACTTC
CDR3aa: CASSYQISGNGEQYF
len: 15
j_gene: TRBJ2-7
d_gene: NA
v_gene: TRBV11-1
abundance: NA

CDR3nt: TGTGCCAGCAGTTTAGATGGGACCCAGTACTTC
CDR3aa: CASSLDGTQYF
len: 11
j_gene: TRBJ2-5
d_gene: NA
v_gene: TRBV12-3/TRBV12-4
abundance: NA

CDR3nt: TGTGCCAGCAGTGACTCGTCTAGCGGGATTGATGAGCAGTTCTTC
CDR3aa: CASSDSSSGIDEQFF
len: 15
j_gene: TRBJ2-1
d_gene: TRBD2
v_gene: TRBV6-4
abundance: NA

CDR3nt: TGTGCCAGCAGCCGTATCCGGGGACGGGATGGCTACACCTTC
CDR3aa: CASSRIRGRDGYTF
len: 14
j_gene: TRBJ1-2
d_gene: NA
v_gene: TRBV14
abundance: NA

CDR3nt: TGTGCCAGCGGACAGGGGACCGGGGAGCTGTTTTTT
CDR3aa: CASGQGTGELFF
len: 12
j_gene: TRBJ2-2
d_gene: TRBD1
v_gene: TRBV7-7
abundance: NA

CDR3nt: TGTGCCAGCAGGTACGGGGTGAGGCGGGAGCCTCAAGAGACCCAGTACTTC
CDR3aa: CASRYGVRREPQETQYF
len: 17
j_gene: TRBJ2-5
d_gene: TRBD2
v_gene: TRBV6-2/TRBV6-3
abundance: NA

CDR3nt: TGCGCCAGCAGCCAAGACCAGGAGCGGGAGGGCACAGATACGCAGTATTTT
CDR3aa: CASSQDQEREGTDTQYF
len: 17
j_gene: TRBJ2-3
d_gene: TRBD2
v_gene: TRBV4-1
abundance: NA

CDR3nt: TGCAGTGCTCTCTCGACTAGCGGGAGATTCGGCGAGCAGTACTTC
CDR3aa: CSALSTSGRFGEQYF
len: 15
j_gene: TRBJ2-7
d_gene: TRBD2
v_gene: TRBV20-1
abundance: NA

CDR3nt: TGTGCCACTGGGGGACTAGCGGGAGGAGGAACCGGGGAGCTGTTTTTT
CDR3aa: CATGGLAGGGTGELFF
len: 16
j_gene: TRBJ2-2
d_gene: TRBD2
v_gene: TRBV15
abundance: few

CDR3nt: TGCAGTGCTAGAGAAGGGGGGAGCGGCTACACCTTC
CDR3aa: CSAREGGSGYTF
len: 12
j_gene: TRBJ1-2
d_gene: NA
v_gene: TRBV20-1
abundance: few

CDR3nt: TGTGCCAGCAGTGAATTCAGCAATGAGCAGTTCTTC
CDR3aa: CASSEFSNEQFF
len: 12
j_gene: TRBJ2-1
d_gene: NA
v_gene: TRBV25-1
abundance: NA

CDR3nt: TGCAGTGCTAGGGCTAGCGTACCGAACACCGGGGAGCTGTTTTTT
CDR3aa: CSARASVPNTGELFF
len: 15
j_gene: TRBJ2-2
d_gene: NA
v_gene: TRBV20-1
abundance: NA

CDR3nt: TGTGCCAGCAGCTTAGGGAGGGACGAGCAGTACTTC
CDR3aa: CASSLGRDEQYF
len: 12
j_gene: TRBJ2-7
d_gene: NA
v_gene: TRBV7-9
abundance: once

CDR3nt: TGTGCCAGCAGCCAAGACCGAGCTGCCGGCTACGAGCAGTACTTC
CDR3aa: CASSQDRAAGYEQYF
len: 15
j_gene: TRBJ2-7
d_gene: NA
v_gene: TRBV4-2
abundance: NA

CDR3nt: TGCAGTGCTAGGGGATTAAGGGCCCCCGAGCAGTACTTC
CDR3aa: CSARGLRAPEQYF
len: 13
j_gene: TRBJ2-7
d_gene: NA
v_gene: TRBV20-1
abundance: few

CDR3nt: TGTGCCAGCAGCTCCGGGAGACAGACTAGCTCCTACAATGAGCAGTTCTTC
CDR3aa: CASSSGRQTSSYNEQFF
len: 17
j_gene: TRBJ2-1
d_gene: NA
v_gene: TRBV11-3
abundance: NA

CDR3nt: TGTGCCAGTAGTTCGGAGGGGAGGGATACCCAGTACTTC
CDR3aa: CASSSEGRDTQYF
len: 13
j_gene: TRBJ2-5
d_gene: TRBD2
v_gene: TRBV19
abundance: NA